One and the same sample provided the 2 T cell receptor beta chains below, sequenced in a study of shared clonotypes between healthy human individuals. Assay: immunoSEQ multiplex PCR; the TCRdb copy retains only in-frame clones and omits some. The repertoire holds millions of clones, with around 90% as singletons. Specimen: naive CD4+ T cells sorted from blood. This sample's subset: CD45RA+ positively selected. These TCRs come from a man younger than 35 in good health.

This clone was seen a handful of times. The V call is TRBV19, the J call TRBJ1-2; 7 nucleotides match TRBD1. The CDR3 has 13 residues. The junction had 4 bases not matched to a gene; V was cut back by 5 bases and J by 4 bases. Germline assignment: CDR1 LNHDA and CDR2 SQIVND (reference sequence). The CDR3 coding sequence is TGTGCCAGTAGTGCAAGACAGGGCTATGGCTACACCTTC. Residues: CASSARQGYGYTF.

The V call is TRBV11-2, the J call TRBJ2-3; no definite D call. With 0 bases removed from V and 2 bases from J, the gap between germline ends came to 9 bases. The germline V gene has CDR1 SGHAT and CDR2 FQNNGV. This CDR3 region has 15 residues. CDR3 DNA: TGTGCCAGCAGCTTAGATATGGGCCCCACAGATACGCAGTATTTT. It encodes CASSLDMGPTDTQYF.